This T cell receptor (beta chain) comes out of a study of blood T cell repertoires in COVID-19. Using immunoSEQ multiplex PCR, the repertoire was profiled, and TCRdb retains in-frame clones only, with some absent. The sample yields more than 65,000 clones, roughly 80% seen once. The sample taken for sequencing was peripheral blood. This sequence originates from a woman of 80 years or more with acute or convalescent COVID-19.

This CDR3 is CASSLGPESGTGELFF. Written as DNA, the CDR3 is TGCGCCAGCAGCTTGGGACCGGAGAGCGGCACCGGGGAGCTGTTTTTT. V and J are TRBV5-1 and TRBJ2-2, with TRBD2 as a possible D gene (5 bases). The germline gives CDR1 SGHRS, CDR2 YFSETQ. CDR3 length: 16 residues. The V and J ends lost 0 bases and 4 bases respectively, with 13 bases between them.